This T cell receptor (beta chain) was captured in a study of regulatory T cells in long-lasting Graves disease. Arm-PCR of CDR3 regions with iRepertoire HTBI primers generated TCR beta libraries. TCRdb redid the calling of the multiplex PCR reads with MiXCR, one entry per CDR3 protein. Of 390,000 or so distinct CDR3 sequences listed, 12% were seen once; the top ten hold 15% to 20%. This clonotype has at least ten counts. Time point denoted: newly diagnosed GD, antithyroid drugs for less than 3 months. The TCR library was prepared using RNA isolated from PBMCs. Germline V lookup: CDR1 ENHRY, CDR2 SYGVKD. V was trimmed by 0 bases and J by 4 bases, leaving 10 bases between them. There are 14 residues in the CDR3. The data also belong to a second study, concerning T cells in Graves' hyperthyroidism and ophthalmopathy.

The sequencing here drew on peripheral blood mononuclear cells (PBMCs), taken at new diagnosis, from a patient treated with antithyroid drugs. The sequence derives from a woman between 18 and 29 years old with Graves disease. V and J are TRBV10-3 and TRBJ2-7; the D is unclear. DNA for the CDR3: TGTGCCATCAGTGAGTCGGGGTATTCTTACGAGCAGTACTTC. Protein sequence: CAISESGYSYEQYF.